Listed here are 18 T cell receptor beta chains from one sample, sequenced in a study of blood T cell repertoires in COVID-19. Sequencing was performed with immunoSEQ multiplex PCR; in TCRdb, only in-frame clones are kept and a portion is missing. The sample contains around 300,000 clones, approximately 90% of which appear only once. Material for sequencing was peripheral blood. These receptors all stem from a woman in her 30s with COVID-19, enrolled during active disease.

This clone was observed at least ten times. The chain has TRBV3-1 (or the pseudogene TRBV3-2) and TRBJ1-3; D is ambiguous. The germline V gene has CDR1 LGHDT and CDR2 YNNKEL (reference sequence). The CDR3 runs to 17 residues. V lost 0 bases and J 0 bases, leaving 12 bases between the germline ends. The CDR3 DNA is TGTGCCAGCAGCCAAGATAGAGGGAATACCTCTGGAAACACCATATATTTT. It translates to CASSQDRGNTSGNTIYF.

The chain employs TRBV5-6 and TRBJ2-7; 13 nucleotides agree with TRBD2. Germline V gene lookup returns CDR1 SGHDT and CDR2 YYEEEE. The V segment lost 4 bases and the J segment 4 bases; nucleotides outside the gene matches: 5. CDR3 size: 15 residues. The CDR3 loop is CASSPTSGGRYEQYF. The DNA of the CDR3 is TGTGCCAGCAGCCCGACTAGCGGGGGGAGGTACGAGCAGTACTTC.

The chain employs TRBV13 and TRBJ1-2, with D possibly matching TRBD1 (6 bases). Trimming removed 4 bases from V and 2 bases from J, with 11 bases in between. The CDR3 has 14 amino acids. Germline CDR1 is PRHDT and CDR2 is FYEKMQ (reference sequence). The CDR3 DNA reads as TGTGCCAGCAGCTACGAGGGGGGGAACTATGGCTACACCTTC. Translated, it gives CASSYEGGNYGYTF.

The chain links TRBV7-2 to TRBJ2-3; 9 nucleotides agree with TRBD1. CDR1 is SGHTA, CDR2 FQGNSA, per germline. The CDR3 totals 18 residues. V lost 3 bases, J lost 5 bases, and 15 bases stayed unmatched. The CDR3 sequence: CASSFRRFGTGSKDTQYF. CDR3 sequence (DNA): TGTGCCAGCAGCTTTAGAAGGTTTGGGACAGGGTCAAAAGATACGCAGTATTTT. Together with reference TRBV7-2 and TRBJ2-3, the CDR3 gives the full variable domain: GAGVSQSPSNKVTEKGKDVELRCDPISGHTALYWYRQSLGQGLEFLIYFQGNSAPDKSGLPSDRFSAERTGGSVSTLTIQRTQQEDSAVYLCASSFRRFGTGSKDTQYFGPGTRLTVL.

The CDR3 loop is CASSIEGDSPLHF. The CDR3 DNA reads as TGTGCCAGTAGTATCGAAGGGGATTCACCCCTCCACTTT. The chain uses TRBV19 and TRBJ1-6; D is possibly TRBD1 (5 bases). Germline V gives CDR1 LNHDA, CDR2 SQIVND (reference sequence). CDR3 length: 13 residues. The V end was cut by 3 bases, the J end by 8 bases, with 8 bases between.

The rearrangement joins TRBV29-1 to TRBJ1-1, with a weak D call TRBD1 (5 bases). From germline, CDR1 is SQVTM and CDR2 ANQGSEA. This CDR3 region has 14 residues. V was cut by 7 bases and J by 2 bases, with 17 bases left in between. The CDR3 protein is CSATSTEKNTEAFF. The CDR3 DNA reads TGCAGCGCCACCTCGACAGAGAAAAACACTGAAGCTTTCTTT.

About this clone: Its ends do not fully match the called genes, so a read error is possible. The chain links TRBV6-1 to TRBJ2-2; tentative D call: TRBD2 (6 bases). This CDR3 is built from 14 residues. In germline, CDR1 is MNHNS, CDR2 SASEGT. The CDR3 reads CASREGTNTGELFF. The CDR3 DNA reads TGTGCCAGCAGGGAAGGGACTAACACCGGGGAGCTGTTTTTT.

The chain carries TRBV28 and TRBJ1-4; D gene unclear. Germline CDR1 is MDHEN and CDR2 is SYDVKM. The germline V and J ends were trimmed by 5 bases and 11 bases, with 9 bases remaining between them. This CDR3 region has 11 residues. CDR3 sequence: CASSPRTKLFF. For the CDR3, the DNA is TGTGCCAGCAGTCCGCGCACCAAACTGTTTTTT.

CDR3 nucleotides: TGTGCCAGCAGCTTCCCACAGGACAGGGGGAAAGAGACCCAGTACTTC. Translated: CASSFPQDRGKETQYF. V is TRBV11-2 and J is TRBJ2-5; 10 nucleotides match TRBD1. Trimming at V came to 3 bases and at J to 3 bases, leaving 7 bases not matched to a gene. CDR1 is SGHAT, CDR2 FQNNGV, per germline. This CDR3 is 16 amino acids long.

J is TRBJ1-6 and V is TRBV11-2; D call uncertain. The CDR3 runs 14 residues. Germline V gene sequence: CDR1 SGHAT, CDR2 FQNNGV. The V end was cut by 2 bases, the J end by 10 bases, with 12 bases between. As DNA, the CDR3 is TGTGCCAGCAGCTTATTCAAACGGGAATCACCCCTCCACTTT. Its protein is CASSLFKRESPLHF.

The chain couples TRBV2 to TRBJ1-4, with D possibly TRBD1 on 6 matching bases. V was clipped by 8 bases and J by 8 bases, with 15 bases between them. The CDR3 extends over 13 amino acids. Germline CDR1 is SNHLY and CDR2 is FYNNEI. The CDR3: CASLYRVGEKLFF. The CDR3 bases are TGTGCCAGCTTATACAGGGTGGGGGAAAAACTGTTTTTT.

The chain joins TRBV6-5 to TRBJ1-4; D might be TRBD1 (5 bases). Looked up from germline, CDR1 is MNHEY and CDR2 is SVGAGI. Trimming stripped 5 bases from V and 11 bases from J, with 9 bases between. The CDR3 sequence is 11 residues long. CDR3 in amino acids: CASSTDSKLFF. In nucleotides, the CDR3 is TGTGCCAGCAGTACAGACAGTAAACTGTTTTTT.

The CDR3, as DNA: TGTGCCAGCAGTGAAGACAGAGTAAGGGGCTACACCTTC. Translating it yields CASSEDRVRGYTF. V and J are TRBV6-1 and TRBJ1-2; D gene unclear. This CDR3 contains 13 residues. Germline V gives CDR1 MNHNS, CDR2 SASEGT. Deletions cut 1 base from V and 8 bases from J, with 11 bases between.

The rearrangement uses TRBV1 and TRBJ2-5; TRBD1, the D gene given by the table, was not confirmed from the DNA. TRBV1 is deemed a pseudogene. The CDR3 sequence is 14 residues long. The CDR3 DNA sequence: TGCACCAGCAGCTTCCGGACAGACCAAGAGACCCAGTACTTC. This sequence encodes CTSSFRTDQETQYF.

V is TRBV5-4 and J is TRBJ1-3; D is possibly TRBD1 (5 bases). The germline gives CDR1 SGHNT, CDR2 YYREEE (reference sequence). V was cut by 3 bases and J by 4 bases, with 11 bases left in between. The CDR3 covers 14 residues. CDR3 residues: CASSSAGSGNTIYF. The CDR3 nucleotides read TGTGCCAGCAGCTCTGCAGGGTCCGGAAACACCATATATTTT. The entire variable domain, with the rest obtained from reference TRBV5-4 and TRBJ1-3, is as follows: ETGVTQSPTHLIKTRGQQVTLRCSSQSGHNTVSWYQQALGQGPQFIFQYYREEENGRGNFPPRFSGLQFPNYSSELNVNALELDDSALYLCASSSAGSGNTIYFGEGSWLTVV.

In this sample, this clone turned up a few times. Additional DNA sequences in this sample encode the identical CDR3. V is TRBV11-3 and J is TRBJ1-1; D remains ambiguous. Deletions cut 3 bases from V and 6 bases from J, with 8 bases between. The length of the CDR3 is 12 residues. Germline V gene sequence: CDR1 SGHNT, CDR2 YENEEA. CDR3: CASSLTGSEAFF. DNA for the CDR3: TGTGCCAGCAGCTTGACGGGGTCTGAAGCTTTCTTT.

The genes are TRBV7-6 and TRBJ2-3; 16 bases agree with TRBD2. The V segment lost 5 bases and the J segment 2 bases; nucleotides outside the gene matches: 13. The CDR3 has 20 residues. Per the germline V gene, CDR1 is SGHVS and CDR2 is FNYEAQ. This chain's CDR3 is CASSPYSGTSGGAVTDTQYF. CDR3 coding DNA: TGTGCCAGCAGCCCATATTCCGGGACTAGCGGGGGGGCGGTCACAGATACGCAGTATTTT. Full variable domain (rest looked up from reference TRBV7-6 and TRBJ2-3): GAGVSQSPRYKVTKRGQDVALRCDPISGHVSLYWYRQALGQGPEFLTYFNYEAQQDKSGLPNDRFSAERPEGSISTLTIQRTEQRDSAMYRCASSPYSGTSGGAVTDTQYFGPGTRLTVL.

Of note for this clone: Mismatch with germline at one junction end may stem from a read error. The chain joins TRBV7-7 to TRBJ2-2; 9 bases fit TRBD1. CDR1 and CDR2 (germline): SSHAT, FNYEAQ (reference sequence). The CDR3 totals 20 residues. CDR3 sequence: CASSSAGQGSWNANTGELFF. The CDR3 region has the DNA TGTGCTAGCAGCTCCGCGGGACAGGGCTCTTGGAACGCGAACACCGGGGAGCTGTTTTTT.